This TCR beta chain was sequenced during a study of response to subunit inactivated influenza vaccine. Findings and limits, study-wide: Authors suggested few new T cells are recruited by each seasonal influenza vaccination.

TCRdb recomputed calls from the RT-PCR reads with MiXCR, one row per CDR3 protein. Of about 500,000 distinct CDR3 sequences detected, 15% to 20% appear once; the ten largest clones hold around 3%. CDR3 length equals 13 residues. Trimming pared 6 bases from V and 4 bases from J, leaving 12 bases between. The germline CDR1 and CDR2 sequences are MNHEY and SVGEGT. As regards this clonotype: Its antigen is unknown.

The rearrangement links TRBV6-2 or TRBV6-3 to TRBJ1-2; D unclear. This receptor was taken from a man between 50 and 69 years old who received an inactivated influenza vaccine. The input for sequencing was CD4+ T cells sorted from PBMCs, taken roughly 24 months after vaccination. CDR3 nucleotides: TGTGCCAGCAGCCCTACTCCGGCCTATGGCTACACCTTC. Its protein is CASSPTPAYGYTF.